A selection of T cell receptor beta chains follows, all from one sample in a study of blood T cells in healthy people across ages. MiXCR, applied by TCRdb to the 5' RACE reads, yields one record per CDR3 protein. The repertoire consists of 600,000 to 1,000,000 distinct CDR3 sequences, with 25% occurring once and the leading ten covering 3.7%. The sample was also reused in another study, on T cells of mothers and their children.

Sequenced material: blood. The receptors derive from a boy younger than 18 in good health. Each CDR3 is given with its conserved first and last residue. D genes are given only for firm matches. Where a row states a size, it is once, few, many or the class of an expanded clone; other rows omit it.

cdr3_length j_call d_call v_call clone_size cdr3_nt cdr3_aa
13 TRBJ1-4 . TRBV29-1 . TGCAGCGTCCAGGGTGTATCTAATGAAAAACTGTTTTTT CSVQGVSNEKLFF
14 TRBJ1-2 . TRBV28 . TGTGCCAGCAGCCAACCGCCTAGGTATGCTGGCTACACCTTC CASSQPPRYAGYTF
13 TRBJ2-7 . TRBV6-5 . TGTGCCAGCAGTCGCGGGACAGACGACGAGCAGTACTTC CASSRGTDDEQYF
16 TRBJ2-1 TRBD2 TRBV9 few TGTGCCAGCAGCGTAGAGTTTAGCGGGAGCACCAATGAGCAGTTCTTC CASSVEFSGSTNEQFF
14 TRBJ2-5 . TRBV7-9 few TGTGCCAGCAGCTTAAACGACGGCCAAGAGACCCAGTACTTC CASSLNDGQETQYF
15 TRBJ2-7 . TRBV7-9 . TGTGCCAGCAGCTTAGGGGCGCCTATCTCCTACGAGCAGTACTTC CASSLGAPISYEQYF
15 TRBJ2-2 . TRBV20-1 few TGCAGTGCTAGGGGTACCCTGGCGAACACCGGGGAGCTGTTTTTT CSARGTLANTGELFF
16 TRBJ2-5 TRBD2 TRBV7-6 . TGTGCCAGCAGCCACGGACTAGCCCCCTTACTGGATGAGCAGTACTTC CASSHGLAPLLDEQYF
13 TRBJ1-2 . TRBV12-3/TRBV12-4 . TGTGCCAGCAGAGCCCGGGGAGGGTATGGCTACACCTTC CASRARGGYGYTF
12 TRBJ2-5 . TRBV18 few TGTGCCAGCTCACCACCGGCGGAGACCCAGTACTTC CASSPPAETQYF
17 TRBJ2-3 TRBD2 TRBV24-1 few TGTGCCACCAGTGATACTAGCGGGTCATCTAGCACAGATACGCAGTATTTT CATSDTSGSSSTDTQYF
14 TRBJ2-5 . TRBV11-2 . TGTGCCAGCAGCTTAGATTCCGGGCAAGAGACCCAGTACTTC CASSLDSGQETQYF
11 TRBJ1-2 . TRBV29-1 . TGCAGCGTATTACAGGGTTATGGCTACACCTTC CSVLQGYGYTF
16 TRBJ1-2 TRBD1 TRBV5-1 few TGCGCCAGCAGCTCCCGTCCGGACAGGAGTAACTATGGCTACACCTTC CASSSRPDRSNYGYTF
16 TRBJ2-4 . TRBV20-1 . TGCAGTGCTACCCCGTCTGGTCCACGAGACAAAAACATTCAGTACTTC CSATPSGPRDKNIQYF
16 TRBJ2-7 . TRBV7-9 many TGTGCCAGCAGCTTCCCTATGGGGGAACTCTCCTACGAGCAGTACTTC CASSFPMGELSYEQYF
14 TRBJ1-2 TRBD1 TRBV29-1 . TGCAGCGTTGAAACGGGACAGGTGCGCTATGGCTACACCTTC CSVETGQVRYGYTF
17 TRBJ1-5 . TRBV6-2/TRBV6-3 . TGTGCCAGCAGTTACTCGATTTTCACCTCGTTAGGTCAGCCCCAGCATTTT CASSYSIFTSLGQPQHF
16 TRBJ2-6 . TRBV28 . TGTGCCAGCACCGCACGGCTCGGCTCTGGGGCCAACGTCCTGACTTTC CASTARLGSGANVLTF
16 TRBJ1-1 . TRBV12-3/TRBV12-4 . TGTGCCAGCAGTTTAGCGCGTCGGGCAGTTGACACTGAAGCTTTCTTT CASSLARRAVDTEAFF
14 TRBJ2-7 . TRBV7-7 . TGTGCTAGCAGCCGGGATCTTCTCTCCTACGAGCAGTACTTC CASSRDLLSYEQYF
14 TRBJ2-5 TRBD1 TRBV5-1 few TGCGCCAGCAGAAACGGGACAGGCTGGGAGACCCAGTACTTC CASRNGTGWETQYF
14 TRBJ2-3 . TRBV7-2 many TGTGCCAGCAGCTTAAGATCCGGGGCAGATACGCAGTATTTT CASSLRSGADTQYF
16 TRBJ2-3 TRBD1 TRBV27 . TGTGCCAGCAGTTTGGGGCAGGGGGTTTTGAGAGATACGCAGTATTTT CASSLGQGVLRDTQYF
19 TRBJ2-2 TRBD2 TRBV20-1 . TGCAGTGCTAGAGATTCGGAGACTAGCGGGGGTCTGAACACCGGGGAGCTGTTTTTT CSARDSETSGGLNTGELFF
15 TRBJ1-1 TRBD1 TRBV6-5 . TGTGCCAGCAGAAGCGGGGGGACAGGGGTCACTGAAGCTTTCTTT CASRSGGTGVTEAFF
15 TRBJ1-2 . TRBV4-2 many TGTGCCAGCAGCCAAGACAGAAAAACTAACTATGGCTACACCTTC CASSQDRKTNYGYTF
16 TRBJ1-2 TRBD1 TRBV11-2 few TGTGCCAGCAGCTCCACCCGACAGGGGGCGAGCTATGGCTACACCTTC CASSSTRQGASYGYTF
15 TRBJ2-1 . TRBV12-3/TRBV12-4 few TGTGCCAGCAGGGACCCCGGGACATTGTACAATGAGCAGTTCTTC CASRDPGTLYNEQFF
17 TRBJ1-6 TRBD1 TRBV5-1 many TGCGCCAGCAGCGGCGGACCCGGGACAGGGGAATCTTCACCCCTCCACTTT CASSGGPGTGESSPLHF
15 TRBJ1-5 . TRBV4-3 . TGCGCCAGCAGCCAAGGAAGCAGGGGCAATCAGCCCCAGCCTTTT CASSQGSRGNQPQPF
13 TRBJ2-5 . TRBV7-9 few TGTGCCAGCAGCTTAACCGGACACCCGACCCAGTACTTC CASSLTGHPTQYF
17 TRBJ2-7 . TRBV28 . TGTGCCAGCAGTTTAATAAAGACAACCCCAACTATCTACGAGCAGTACTTC CASSLIKTTPTIYEQYF
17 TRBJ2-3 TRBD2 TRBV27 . TGTGCCAGCAGTTTAGCCATACTAGCGGGAGGGGCAGATACGCAGTATTTT CASSLAILAGGADTQYF
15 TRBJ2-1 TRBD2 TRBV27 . TGTGCCACTTGGACTAGCGGGGGGGCTTACAATGAGCAGTTCTTC CATWTSGGAYNEQFF
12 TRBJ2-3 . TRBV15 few TGTGCCACCAGCACTGGAACTTATACGCAGTATTTT CATSTGTYTQYF
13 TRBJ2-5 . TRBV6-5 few TGTGCCACCCGGCCCAGATTAGTGGAGACCCAGTACTTC CATRPRLVETQYF
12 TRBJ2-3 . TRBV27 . TGTGCCAGCAGAAGGGCAGCTGATACGCAGTATTTT CASRRAADTQYF
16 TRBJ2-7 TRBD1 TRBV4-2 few TGTGCCAGCAGCCAGGACCTGACAGGGCCGAAGCGGGAGCAGTACTTC CASSQDLTGPKREQYF
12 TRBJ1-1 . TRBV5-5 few TGTGCCAGCAGTTATCAGACCCCTGAAGCTTTCTTT CASSYQTPEAFF
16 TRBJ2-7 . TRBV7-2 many TGTGCCAGCAGCCGAGTTGAAGGACTTTCCATCTACGAGCAGTACTTC CASSRVEGLSIYEQYF
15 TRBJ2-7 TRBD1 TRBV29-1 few TGCAGCGTTGAAGATCCAGGGACAGGGGGCTACGAGCAGTACTTC CSVEDPGTGGYEQYF
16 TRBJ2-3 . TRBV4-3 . TGCGCCAGCAGCCAAGTGTGGGGACGGACCACAGATACGCAGTATTTT CASSQVWGRTTDTQYF
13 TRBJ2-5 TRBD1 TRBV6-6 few TGTGCCAGCAGGCGACAGGGAAGATTGACCCAGTACTTC CASRRQGRLTQYF
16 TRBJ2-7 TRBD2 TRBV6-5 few TGTGCCAGCAGTTACTCGAGACAGCGGGGGCCCTACGAGCAGTACTTC CASSYSRQRGPYEQYF